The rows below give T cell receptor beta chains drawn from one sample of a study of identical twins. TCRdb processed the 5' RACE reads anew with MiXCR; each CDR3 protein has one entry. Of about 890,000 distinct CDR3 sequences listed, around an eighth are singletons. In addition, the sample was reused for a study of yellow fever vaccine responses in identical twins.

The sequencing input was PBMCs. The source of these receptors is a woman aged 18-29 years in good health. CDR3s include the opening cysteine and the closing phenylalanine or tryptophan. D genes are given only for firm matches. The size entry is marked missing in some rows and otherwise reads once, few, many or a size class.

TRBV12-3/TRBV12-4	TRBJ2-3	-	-	TGTGCCAGCAGGACCGGGACGGACCTACATCAGAAAGATACGCAGTATTTT	CASRTGTDLHQKDTQYF
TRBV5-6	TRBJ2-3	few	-	TGTGCCAGCAGCCCCGTGACGAACACAGATACGCAGTATTTT	CASSPVTNTDTQYF
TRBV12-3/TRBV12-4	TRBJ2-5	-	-	TGTGCCAGCAGTTTAGGGATCGGTGGGGAGACCCAGTACTTC	CASSLGIGGETQYF
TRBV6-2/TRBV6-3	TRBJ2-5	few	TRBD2	TGTGCCAGCAGTTACCGCGGGAGCCCCAGAGAGACCCAGTACTTC	CASSYRGSPRETQYF
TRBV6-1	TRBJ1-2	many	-	TGTGCCAGCAGTGAAGAAAGAAGGACAGAGAGGATCTATGGCTACACCTTC	CASSEERRTERIYGYTF
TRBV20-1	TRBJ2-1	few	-	TGCAGTGCTAGAGATCCCATCACGGGCTCCTACAATGAGCAGTTCTTC	CSARDPITGSYNEQFF
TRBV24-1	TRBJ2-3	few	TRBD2	TGTGCCACCAGTGATGAACTAGCGGGAGAGGCCGATACGCAGTATTTT	CATSDELAGEADTQYF
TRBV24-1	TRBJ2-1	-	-	TGTGCCACCAGTGGGGAAGTCGATGAGCAGTTCTTC	CATSGEVDEQFF
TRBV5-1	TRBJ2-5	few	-	TGCGCCAGCAGCTCACAGCTAGATCTAGACATACAAGAGACCCAGTACTTC	CASSSQLDLDIQETQYF
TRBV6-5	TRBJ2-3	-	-	TGTGCCAGCAGTACGGGGTTCGGGACGCAGTATTTT	CASSTGFGTQYF
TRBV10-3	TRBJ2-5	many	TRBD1	TGTGCCGCCCGCCCGGCAGGGGGAATTGAGACCCAGTACTTC	CAARPAGGIETQYF
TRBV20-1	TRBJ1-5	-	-	TGCAGTGCCCCGCCGTCCGCTTATAGCAATCAGCCCCAGCATTTT	CSAPPSAYSNQPQHF
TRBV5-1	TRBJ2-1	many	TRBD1	TGCGCCAGCAGCTTTTTGCCGACAGGGAGCCTAGGCTCCTACAATGAGCAGTTCTTC	CASSFLPTGSLGSYNEQFF
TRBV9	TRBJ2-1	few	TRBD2	TGTGCCAGCAGCTATAGGACTAGCGGGAGGTACAATGAGCAGTTCTTC	CASSYRTSGRYNEQFF
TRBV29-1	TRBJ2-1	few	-	TGCAGCGTTTCTACCAGGGAGGACAATGAGCAGTTCTTC	CSVSTREDNEQFF
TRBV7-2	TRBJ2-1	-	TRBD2	TGTGCCAGCAGCTTTTCTAGCGGGGTATACAATGAGCAGTTCTTC	CASSFSSGVYNEQFF
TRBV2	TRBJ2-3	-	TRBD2	TGTGCCAGCAGTGAAGCGCCCCGCGGGGGAGATACGCAGTATTTT	CASSEAPRGGDTQYF
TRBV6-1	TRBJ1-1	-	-	TGTGCCAGCCTACGAGTGAAGAACACTGAAGCTTTCTTT	CASLRVKNTEAFF
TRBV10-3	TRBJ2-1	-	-	TGTGCCATCAGTGAGACGTTCGGCGAGCAGTTCTTC	CAISETFGEQFF
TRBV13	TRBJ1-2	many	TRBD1	TGTGCCAGCAGCTTCCCCCCCAGGGGGTACTATGGCTACACCTTC	CASSFPPRGYYGYTF
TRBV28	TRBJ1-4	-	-	TGTGCCAGCAGTTCGGGGGCGAGTAATGAAAAACTGTTTTTT	CASSSGASNEKLFF
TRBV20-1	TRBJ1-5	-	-	TGCAGTGCCGTTGGGGCCTATCAGCCCCAGCATTTT	CSAVGAYQPQHF
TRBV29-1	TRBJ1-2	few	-	TGCAGCGCAGATGACGGGTACTATGGCTACACCTTC	CSADDGYYGYTF
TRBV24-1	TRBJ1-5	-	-	TGTGCCACCAGTGATGCCAGGGGAGGGCAGCCCCAGCATTTT	CATSDARGGQPQHF